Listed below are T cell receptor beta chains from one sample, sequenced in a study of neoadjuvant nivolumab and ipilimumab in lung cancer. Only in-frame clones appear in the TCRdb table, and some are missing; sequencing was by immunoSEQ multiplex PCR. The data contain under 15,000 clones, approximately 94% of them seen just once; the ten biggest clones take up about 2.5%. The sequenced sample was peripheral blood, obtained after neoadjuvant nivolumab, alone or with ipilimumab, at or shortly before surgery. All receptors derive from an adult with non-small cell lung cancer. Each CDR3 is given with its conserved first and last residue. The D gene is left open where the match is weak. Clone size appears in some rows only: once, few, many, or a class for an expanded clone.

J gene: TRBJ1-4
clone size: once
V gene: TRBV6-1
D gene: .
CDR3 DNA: TGTGCCAGCAGTTCCGACAGTGCAACTAATGAAAAACTGTTTTTT
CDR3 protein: CASSSDSATNEKLFF

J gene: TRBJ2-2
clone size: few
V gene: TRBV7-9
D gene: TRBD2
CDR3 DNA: TGTGCCAGCGGTTGGCGGGAGTACACCGGGGAGCTGTTTTTT
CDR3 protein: CASGWREYTGELFF

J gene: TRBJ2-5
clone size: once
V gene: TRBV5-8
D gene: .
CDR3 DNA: TGTGCCAGCAGCTTGAACCAAGAGACCCAGTACTTC
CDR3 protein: CASSLNQETQYF

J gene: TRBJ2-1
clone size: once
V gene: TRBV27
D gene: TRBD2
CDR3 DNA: TGTGCCAGCAGTTTACAGCGGGATACGTCGCAGTTCTTC
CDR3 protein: CASSLQRDTSQFF

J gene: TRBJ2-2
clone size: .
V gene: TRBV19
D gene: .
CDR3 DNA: TGTGCCAGTCAGGGGTACAGGGAGTGGACCGGGGAGCTGTTTTTT
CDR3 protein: CASQGYREWTGELFF

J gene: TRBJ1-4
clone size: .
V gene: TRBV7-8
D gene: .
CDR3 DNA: TGTGCCAGCAGCCTCAGCGCCACCTACAATGAAAAACTGTTTTTT
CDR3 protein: CASSLSATYNEKLFF

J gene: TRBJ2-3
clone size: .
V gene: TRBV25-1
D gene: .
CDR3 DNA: TGTGCCAGCAGTGATGTAGGAGGCACAGATACGCAGTATTTT
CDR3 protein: CASSDVGGTDTQYF

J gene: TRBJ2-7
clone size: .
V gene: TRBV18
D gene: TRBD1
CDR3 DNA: TGTGCCAGCTCACCACAAGGACAGGGGAACTCCTACGAGCAGTACTTC
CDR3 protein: CASSPQGQGNSYEQYF

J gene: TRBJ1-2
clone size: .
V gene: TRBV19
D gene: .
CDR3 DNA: TGTGCCAGTAGTATGGTTAACTATGGCTACACCTTC
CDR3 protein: CASSMVNYGYTF

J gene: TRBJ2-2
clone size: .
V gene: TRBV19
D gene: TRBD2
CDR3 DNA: TGTGCCAGTACCTGGGCGGGGGACCACCCGAACACCGGGGAGCTGTTTTTT
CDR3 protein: CASTWAGDHPNTGELFF

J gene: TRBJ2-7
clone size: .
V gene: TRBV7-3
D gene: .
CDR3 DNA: TGTGCCAGCAGCTTGGAACCTAGCTCCTACGAGCAGTACTTC
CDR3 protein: CASSLEPSSYEQYF

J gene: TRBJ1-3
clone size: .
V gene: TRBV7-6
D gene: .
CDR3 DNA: TGTGCCAGCAGCTTACCGGGCAGCTCTGGAAACACCATATATTTT
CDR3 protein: CASSLPGSSGNTIYF

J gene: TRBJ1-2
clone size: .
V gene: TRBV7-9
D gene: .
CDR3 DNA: TGTGCCAGCAGCCCGGCGGGTTCAGGCTATGGCTACACCTTC
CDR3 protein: CASSPAGSGYGYTF

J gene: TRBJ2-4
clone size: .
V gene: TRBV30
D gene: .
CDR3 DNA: TGTGCCTGGAGTGTTCCAGGGGTCGGGGCCAAAAACATTCAGTACTTC
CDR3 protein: CAWSVPGVGAKNIQYF

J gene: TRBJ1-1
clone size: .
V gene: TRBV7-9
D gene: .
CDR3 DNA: TGTGCCAGCAGCCCGAGCAGGGCGAACACTGAAGCTTTCTTT
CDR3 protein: CASSPSRANTEAFF

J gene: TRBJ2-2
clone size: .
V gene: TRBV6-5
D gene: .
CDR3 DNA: TGTGCCAGCAGTCGTACAGGGGGGGCCGGGGAGCTGTTTTTT
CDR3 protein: CASSRTGGAGELFF

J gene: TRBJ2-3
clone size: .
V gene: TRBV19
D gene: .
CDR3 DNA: TGTGCCAGTACGCGGGGAACAGATACGCAGTATTTT
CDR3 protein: CASTRGTDTQYF

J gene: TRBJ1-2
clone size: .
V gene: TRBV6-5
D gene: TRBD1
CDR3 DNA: TGTGCCAGCAGTTCGTCCGACAGGGGATATGGCTACACCTTC
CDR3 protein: CASSSSDRGYGYTF

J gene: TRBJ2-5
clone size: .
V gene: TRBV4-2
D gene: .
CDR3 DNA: TGTGCCAGCAGCCAATTCACCCGAGAGACCCAGTACTTC
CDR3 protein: CASSQFTRETQYF

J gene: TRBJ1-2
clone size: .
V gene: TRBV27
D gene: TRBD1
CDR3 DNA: TGTGCCAGCAGCTCGGGACAGCCCTATGGCTACACCTTC
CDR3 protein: CASSSGQPYGYTF

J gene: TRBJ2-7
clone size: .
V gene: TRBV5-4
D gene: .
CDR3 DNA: TGTGCCAGCAGCCAAGAATACGAGCAGTACTTC
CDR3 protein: CASSQEYEQYF

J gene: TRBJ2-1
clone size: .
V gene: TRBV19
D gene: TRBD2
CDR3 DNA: TGTGCCAGTAGTCCGAGCGGGAGGGGCTATGAGCAGTTCTTC
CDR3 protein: CASSPSGRGYEQFF

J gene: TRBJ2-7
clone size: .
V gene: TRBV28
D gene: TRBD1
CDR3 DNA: TGTGCCAGCAGAAGACAGGGATACGAGCAGTACTTC
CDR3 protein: CASRRQGYEQYF

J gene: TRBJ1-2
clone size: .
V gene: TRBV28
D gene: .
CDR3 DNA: TGTGCCAGCAGTGATGGACAGCCGCGGAGGGACTATGGCTACACCTTC
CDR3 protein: CASSDGQPRRDYGYTF

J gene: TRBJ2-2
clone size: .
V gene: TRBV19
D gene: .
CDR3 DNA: TGTGCCACCGATAGTAGCGGACCCGGCGCCGGGGAGCTGTTTTTT
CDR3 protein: CATDSSGPGAGELFF

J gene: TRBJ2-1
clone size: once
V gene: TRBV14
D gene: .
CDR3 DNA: TGTGCCAGCAGCCAAGAGGTCCGCAATGAGCAGTTCTTC
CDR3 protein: CASSQEVRNEQFF

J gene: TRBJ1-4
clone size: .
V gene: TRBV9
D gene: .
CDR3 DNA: TGTGCCAGCAGCGTAGATGGAGGGGGGTATGAAAAACTGTTTTTT
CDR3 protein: CASSVDGGGYEKLFF

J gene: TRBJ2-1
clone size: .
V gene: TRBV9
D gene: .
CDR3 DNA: TGTGCCAGCAGCGTAGCAACGACTTCCTCCTACAATGAGCAGTTCTTC
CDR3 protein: CASSVATTSSYNEQFF

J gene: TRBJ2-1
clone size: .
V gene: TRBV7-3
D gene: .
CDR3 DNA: TGTGCCAGCAGCTTCCTACAGCAGGGAGACAATGAGCAGTTCTTC
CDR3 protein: CASSFLQQGDNEQFF

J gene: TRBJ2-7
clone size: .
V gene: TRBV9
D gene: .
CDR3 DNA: TGTGCCAGCAGCGTAGCGGGCAATGGGCTAACCTACGAGCAGTACTTC
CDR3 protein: CASSVAGNGLTYEQYF

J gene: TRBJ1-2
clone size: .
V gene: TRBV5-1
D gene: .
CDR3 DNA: TGCGCCAGCAGCTTTGGGGCGGGCTATGGCTACACCTTC
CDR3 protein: CASSFGAGYGYTF

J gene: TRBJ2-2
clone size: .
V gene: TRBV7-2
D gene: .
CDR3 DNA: TGTGCCAGCAGCCCGGGGGCTAGCGAGAACACCGGGGAGCTGTTTTTT
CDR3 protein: CASSPGASENTGELFF

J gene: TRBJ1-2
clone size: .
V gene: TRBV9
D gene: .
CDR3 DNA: TGTGCCAGCAGCGCAGAGGGGACCGCGCCCCTTGGCTACACCTTC
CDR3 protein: CASSAEGTAPLGYTF

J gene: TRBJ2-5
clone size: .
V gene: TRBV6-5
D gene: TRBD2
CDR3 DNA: TGTGCCACCTCGGGACTAGCGGGAGGGTCCCAGTACTTC
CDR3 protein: CATSGLAGGSQYF

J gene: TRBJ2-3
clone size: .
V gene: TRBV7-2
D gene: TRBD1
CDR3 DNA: TGTGCCAGCAGCTTAGCAAAGACAGGGGGAGCAGATACGCAGTATTTT
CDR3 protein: CASSLAKTGGADTQYF

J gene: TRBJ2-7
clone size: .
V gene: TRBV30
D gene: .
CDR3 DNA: TGTGCCTGGATCCAGGGAGGTTACGAGCAGTACTTC
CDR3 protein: CAWIQGGYEQYF

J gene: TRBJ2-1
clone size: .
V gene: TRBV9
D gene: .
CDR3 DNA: TGTGCCAGCAGCCCCGGCCGGGCGTATGAGCAGTTCTTC
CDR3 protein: CASSPGRAYEQFF

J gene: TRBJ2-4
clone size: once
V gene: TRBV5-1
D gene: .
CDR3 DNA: TGCGCCAGCAGCTCCCAGGGGTCTTTTCCCGTCGACATTCAGTACTTC
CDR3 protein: CASSSQGSFPVDIQYF

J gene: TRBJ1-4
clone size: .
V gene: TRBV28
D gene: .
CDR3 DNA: TGTGCCAGCAGTTTACCACAGGGACGGGAAAAACTGTTTTTT
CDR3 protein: CASSLPQGREKLFF

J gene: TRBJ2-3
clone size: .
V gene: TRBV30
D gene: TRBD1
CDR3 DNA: TGTGCCGGGACAGGGGCAAGCACAGATACGCAGTATTTT
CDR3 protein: CAGTGASTDTQYF

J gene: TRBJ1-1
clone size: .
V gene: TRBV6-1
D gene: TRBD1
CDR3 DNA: TGTGCCAGCAGTTCGGGACAGGAAGGGGCCTCGGTTGCTTTCTTT
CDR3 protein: CASSSGQEGASVAFF

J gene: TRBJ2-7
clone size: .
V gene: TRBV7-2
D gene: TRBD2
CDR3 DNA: TGTGCCAGCAGCAAAACTAGCGGGAGGGCCTACGAGCAGTACTTC
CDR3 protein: CASSKTSGRAYEQYF

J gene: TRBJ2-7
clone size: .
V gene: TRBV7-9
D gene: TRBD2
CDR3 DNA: TGTGCCAGCAGGGCTAGCGGGGCGGTCTACGAGCAGTACTTC
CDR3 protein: CASRASGAVYEQYF

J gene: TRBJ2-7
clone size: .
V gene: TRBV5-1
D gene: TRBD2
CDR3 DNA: TGCGCCAGCAGCGCCGGACTAGCGGAAGTCTCCTACGAGCAGTACTTC
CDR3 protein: CASSAGLAEVSYEQYF

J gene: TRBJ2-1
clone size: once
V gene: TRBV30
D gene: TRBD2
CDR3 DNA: TGTGCCTGGACCGAGGGACTAGCGGGATACAATGAGCAGTTCTTC
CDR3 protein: CAWTEGLAGYNEQFF

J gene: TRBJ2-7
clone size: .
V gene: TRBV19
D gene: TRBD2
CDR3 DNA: TGTTTTATTGCGGGAGACCCCTACGAGCAGTACTTC
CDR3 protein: CFIAGDPYEQYF

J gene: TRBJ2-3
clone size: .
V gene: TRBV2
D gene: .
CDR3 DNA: TGTGCCAGCAGTGTGGAGGGCCCCCGCACAGATACGCAGTATTTT
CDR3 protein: CASSVEGPRTDTQYF

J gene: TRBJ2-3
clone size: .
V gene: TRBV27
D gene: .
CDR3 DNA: TGTGCCAGCAGTTTAAGAGCTAGGGTGGACCCCTTCGATACGCAGTATTTT
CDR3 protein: CASSLRARVDPFDTQYF

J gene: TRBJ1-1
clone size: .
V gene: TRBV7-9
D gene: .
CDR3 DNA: TGTGCCAGCAGCCTCCTGGCAGGGGAGGATACTGAAGCTTTCTTT
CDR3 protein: CASSLLAGEDTEAFF

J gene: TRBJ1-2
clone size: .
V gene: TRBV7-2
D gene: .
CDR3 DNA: TGTGCCAGCAGCCCCGACGGCGTTTTTTCACCAGCGAACTATGGCTACACCTTC
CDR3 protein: CASSPDGVFSPANYGYTF

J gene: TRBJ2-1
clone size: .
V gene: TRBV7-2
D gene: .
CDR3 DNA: TGTGCCAGCAGCTTAGCGGAGGGGCCAAGCTCCTACAATGAGCAGTTCTTC
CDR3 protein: CASSLAEGPSSYNEQFF

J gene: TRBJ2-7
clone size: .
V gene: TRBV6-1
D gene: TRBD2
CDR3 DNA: TGTGCCAGCCTAAATAGCGGGATTAGCGGCGAGCAGTACTTC
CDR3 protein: CASLNSGISGEQYF